One T cell receptor beta chain is described in this entry. The record originates from a study of blood T cell repertoires in COVID-19. Germline lookup yields CDR1 MNHEY and CDR2 SMNVEV (reference sequence). The CDR3 runs to 15 residues. V lost 7 bases, J lost 7 bases, and 23 bases lay in between. Original data processing: Amplified reference gene primers provided the basis for estimating nucleated cell counts. Clones were sequenced by immunoSEQ multiplex PCR, and TCRdb holds only the in-frame ones, with some missing. The V and J calls and the clone size are those of that table, but D and trimming were determined from the DNA. The sample carries about 76,000 clones, about 82% recorded once.

Sequencing was done on a sample of peripheral blood. This TCR derives from a woman in her sixties or seventies with acute or convalescent COVID-19. This chain links TRBV27 with TRBJ2-7; a possible D gene is TRBD2 (7 bases). In DNA, the CDR3 is TGTGCCAGCACCCACGCGAGGGGGAGGGGAGGAGAGCAGTACTTC. Encoded protein: CASTHARGRGGEQYF.